This T cell receptor (beta chain) was obtained from a study of blood T cells in healthy people across ages. A J-beta primer mix and a sample-barcoded 5' primer were used in a second PCR of about 7 to 12 cycles. A template-switch adaptor that had 12 random nucleotides put a tag on each cDNA molecule. Researchers report that each sample yielded at least 3 million CDR3-containing paired-end reads. Using its own MiXCR run on the 5' RACE reads, TCRdb lists one record per CDR3 protein. Here the sample spans some 700,000 distinct CDR3 sequences, about a fifth being singletons. Study-level findings and limits: With unsorted PBMCs, a conclusive comparison of naive versus antigen-experienced cells was not possible.

V lost 6 bases and J 4 bases, leaving 15 bases between the germline ends. The CDR3 is made up of 14 amino acids. Germline-derived CDR1 and CDR2 are MDHEN and SYDVKM. This clonotype was recorded a few times. Its target is unknown. The sample consisted of blood. This TCR was recovered from a man aged 70 or older in good health. This sequence joins TRBV28 and TRBJ1-2, with D maybe TRBD1 (5 bases). CDR3 protein: CASSNLQALYGYTF. CDR3 DNA sequence: TGTGCCAGCAGCAATTTACAGGCCCTCTATGGCTACACCTTC.